The rows below give T cell receptor beta chains drawn from one sample of a study of T cells in Graves' hyperthyroidism and ophthalmopathy. TCRdb re-called the multiplex PCR reads with MiXCR, one entry per CDR3 protein. The sample comprises over 650,000 distinct CDR3 sequences, 15% to 20% of which are singletons, and approximately 8.4% rests with the top ten. The sequencing input was blood. The origin of the receptors is a man aged 18 to 35 with Graves' hyperthyroidism. Each CDR3 is given with its conserved first and last residue. D genes are given only for firm matches. For some rows the clone size is stated as once, few or many, or as a class when expanded; others skip it.

-	few	TRBV6-2/TRBV6-3	TRBJ2-7	CASSLSRQTYEQYF	TGTGCCAGCAGTTTATCCCGCCAGACCTACGAGCAGTACTTC
-	-	TRBV5-6	TRBJ1-2	CASSFIAATNYGYTF	TGTGCCAGCAGCTTTATCGCCGCCACTAACTATGGCTACACCTTC
TRBD2	many	TRBV7-3	TRBJ2-3	CASSLRTLLAELSSTDTQYF	TGTGCCAGCAGCTTACGGACGTTACTAGCGGAGCTTTCTAGCACAGATACGCAGTATTTT
-	many	TRBV12-3/TRBV12-4	TRBJ2-5	CASSLRVRETQYF	TGTGCCAGCAGTTTAAGGGTACGGGAGACCCAGTACTTC
-	few	TRBV19	TRBJ2-6	CASRNSGANVLTF	TGTGCCAGTAGGAACTCTGGGGCCAACGTCCTGACTTTC
TRBD2	many	TRBV12-3/TRBV12-4	TRBJ2-1	CASSPREGLRGSNEQFF	TGTGCCAGCAGTCCCCGGGAGGGCCTTCGGGGCTCCAATGAGCAGTTCTTC
-	-	TRBV20-1	TRBJ2-3	CSVKGLSTDTQYF	TGCAGTGTGAAAGGATTATCCACAGATACGCAGTATTTT
-	-	TRBV7-9	TRBJ2-5	CASRLALGTQYF	TGTGCCAGCAGATTAGCCCTAGGGACCCAGTACTTC
-	-	TRBV7-9	TRBJ2-5	CASSSQYDRSGLHF	TGTGCCAGCAGCTCACAATATGACAGGTCAGGGCTACACTTC
TRBD1	many	TRBV12-3/TRBV12-4	TRBJ2-7	CASGQGAVYEQYF	TGTGCCAGCGGACAGGGGGCAGTTTACGAGCAGTACTTC
TRBD2	-	TRBV11-2	TRBJ2-7	CASSSTSANEQYF	TGTGCCAGCAGCTCTACTAGCGCAAACGAGCAGTACTTC
TRBD2	few	TRBV14	TRBJ2-5	CASSQGTSGSRTQYF	TGTGCCAGCAGCCAGGGGACTAGCGGGTCGAGGACCCAGTACTTC
-	-	TRBV11-2	TRBJ1-5	CASSLGAGPNQPQHF	TGTGCCAGCAGCTTAGGGGCAGGTCCAAATCAGCCCCAGCATTTT
TRBD1	few	TRBV27	TRBJ2-4	CASSGRQGLNIQYF	TGTGCCAGCAGTGGAAGACAGGGATTGAACATTCAGTACTTC